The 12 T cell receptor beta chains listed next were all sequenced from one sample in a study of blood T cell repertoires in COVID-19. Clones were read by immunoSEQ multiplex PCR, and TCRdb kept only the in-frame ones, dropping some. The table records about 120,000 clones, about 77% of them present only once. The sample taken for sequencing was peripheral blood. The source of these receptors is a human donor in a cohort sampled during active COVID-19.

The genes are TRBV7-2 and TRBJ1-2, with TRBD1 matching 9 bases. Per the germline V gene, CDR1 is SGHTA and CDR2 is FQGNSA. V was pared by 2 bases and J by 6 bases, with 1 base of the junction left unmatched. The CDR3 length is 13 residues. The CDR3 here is CASSLRDRDGYTF. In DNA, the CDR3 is TGTGCCAGCAGCTTAAGGGACAGGGATGGCTACACCTTC. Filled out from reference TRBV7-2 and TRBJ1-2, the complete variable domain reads GAGVSQSPSNKVTEKGKDVELRCDPISGHTALYWYRQSLGQGLEFLIYFQGNSAPDKSGLPSDRFSAERTGGSVSTLTIQRTQQEDSAVYLCASSLRDRDGYTFGSGTRLTVV.

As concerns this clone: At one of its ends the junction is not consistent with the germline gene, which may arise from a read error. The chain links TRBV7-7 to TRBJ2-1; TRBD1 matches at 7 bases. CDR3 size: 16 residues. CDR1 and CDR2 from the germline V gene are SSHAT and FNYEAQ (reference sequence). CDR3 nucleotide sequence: TGTGCTAGCAGCTCCTCGACAGGGAGCTCCTACAATGAGCAGTTCTTC. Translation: CASSSSTGSSYNEQFF.

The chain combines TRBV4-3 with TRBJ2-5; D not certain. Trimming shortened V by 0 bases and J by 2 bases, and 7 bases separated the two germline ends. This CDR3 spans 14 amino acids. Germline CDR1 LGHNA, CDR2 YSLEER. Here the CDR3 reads CASSQDHLQETQYF. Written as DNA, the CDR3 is TGCGCCAGCAGCCAAGATCACCTACAAGAGACCCAGTACTTC.

CDR3 amino acids: CASSLSGEHPEAFF. The CDR3 DNA sequence: TGCGCCAGCAGCTTATCGGGTGAACACCCAGAAGCTTTCTTT. The V gene is TRBV5-1, the J gene TRBJ1-1; D unresolved. V was trimmed by 2 bases and J by 8 bases, leaving 16 bases between them. The germline CDR1 and CDR2 sequences are SGHRS and YFSETQ. This CDR3 has 14 residues.

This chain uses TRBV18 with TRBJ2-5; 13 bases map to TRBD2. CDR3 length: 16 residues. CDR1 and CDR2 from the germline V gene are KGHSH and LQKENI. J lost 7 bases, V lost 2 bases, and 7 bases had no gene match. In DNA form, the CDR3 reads TGTGCCAGCTCACCAGAAGGACTAGCGGGAGCTGGGACCCAGTACTTC. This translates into CASSPEGLAGAGTQYF.

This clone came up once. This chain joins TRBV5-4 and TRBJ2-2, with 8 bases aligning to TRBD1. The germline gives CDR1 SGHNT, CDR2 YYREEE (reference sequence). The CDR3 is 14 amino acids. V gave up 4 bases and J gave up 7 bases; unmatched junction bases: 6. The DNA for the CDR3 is TGTGCCAGCAGCGCTGGGACAGGTCGCGGGGAGCTGTTTTTT. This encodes CASSAGTGRGELFF.

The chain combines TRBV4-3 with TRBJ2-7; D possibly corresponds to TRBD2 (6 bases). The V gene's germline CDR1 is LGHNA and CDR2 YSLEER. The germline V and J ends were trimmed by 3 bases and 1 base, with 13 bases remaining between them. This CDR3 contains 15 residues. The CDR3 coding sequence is TGCGCCAGCAGCCAGGCCGGGACTCCGTCCTACGAGCAGTACTTC. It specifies CASSQAGTPSYEQYF.

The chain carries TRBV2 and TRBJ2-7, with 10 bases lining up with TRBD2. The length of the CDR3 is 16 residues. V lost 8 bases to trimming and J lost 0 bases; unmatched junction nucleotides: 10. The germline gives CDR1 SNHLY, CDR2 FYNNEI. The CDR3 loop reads CASWASGGRSSYEQYF. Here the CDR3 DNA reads TGTGCCAGCTGGGCTAGCGGGGGCCGGAGCTCCTACGAGCAGTACTTC.

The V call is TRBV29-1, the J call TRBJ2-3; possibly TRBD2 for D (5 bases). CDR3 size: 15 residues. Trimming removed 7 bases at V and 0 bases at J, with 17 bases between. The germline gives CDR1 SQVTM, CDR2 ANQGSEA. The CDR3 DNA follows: TGCAGCGATCATGTGAGGGCCTCTAGCACAGATACGCAGTATTTT. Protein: CSDHVRASSTDTQYF.

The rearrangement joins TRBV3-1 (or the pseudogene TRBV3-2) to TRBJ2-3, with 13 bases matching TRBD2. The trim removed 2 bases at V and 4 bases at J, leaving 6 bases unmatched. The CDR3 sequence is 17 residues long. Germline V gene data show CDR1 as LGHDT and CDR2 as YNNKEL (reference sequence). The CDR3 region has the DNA TGTGCCAGCAGCCAAACTAGCGGGAGGGCCGGCCCAGATACGCAGTATTTT. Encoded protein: CASSQTSGRAGPDTQYF.

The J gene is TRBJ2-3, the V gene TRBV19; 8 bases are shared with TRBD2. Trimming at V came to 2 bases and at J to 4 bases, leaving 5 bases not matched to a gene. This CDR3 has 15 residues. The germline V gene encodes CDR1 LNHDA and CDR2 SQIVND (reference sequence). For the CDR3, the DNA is TGTGCCAGTAGTATAACAGCGGGGGAATCAGATACGCAGTATTTT. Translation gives CASSITAGESDTQYF.

Here the CDR3 reads CASSWLADEQYF. The CDR3 bases are TGTGCCAGCAGCTGGCTAGCGGACGAGCAGTACTTC. The chain joins TRBV11-2 to TRBJ2-7; 7 positions match TRBD2. The CDR3 consists of 12 residues. V trimming: 4 bases; J trimming: 5 bases; junction bases outside the gene matches: 2. Germline CDR1 SGHAT, CDR2 FQNNGV.